This TCR beta chain is from a study of T cell repertoires in cytomegalovirus infection. The overall study: It was the public TCR beta signatures that indicated both CMV infection and matching HLA type. Study-wide results and caveats: Public TCR beta family frequency separated CMV-and-HLA carriers, including in an independent cohort. Clonotypes of TCR beta that were HLA-C-restricted and CMV-specific dominated the ex vivo response.

This clonotype was picked up many times. As yet, its antigen is unknown. TCRdb recomputed calls from the reads with MiXCR, one row per CDR3 protein. The sample lists 150,000 to 200,000 distinct CDR3 sequences, roughly 14% seen once, with about a quarter in the top ten. V was clipped by 6 bases and J by 1 base; unmatched bases: 7. The CDR3 is made up of 15 amino acids. CDR1 MNHNS and CDR2 SASEGT come from the germline V gene. Sequencing used PBMCs. V is TRBV6-1 and J is TRBJ2-7, with 9 bases that match TRBD2. The receptor was isolated from a human donor in good health (CMV status not recorded). Some clones in this sample may be carry-over from other donors' samples. The DNA of the CDR3 is TGTGCCAGCAGCCCGGAGCGGGGGGCGTCCTACGAGCAGTACTTC. It yields the protein CASSPERGASYEQYF.